This TCR beta chain was obtained from a study of human T cells and chemical hapten exposure. In the study overall: 0.01% DPC was applied to the upper back in patch tests, which were read at 6 days. Minor pooled library volume differences mainly drove per-sample TCR yield variation.

For the library, individual cDNA molecules each received unique molecular identifiers. Using its own MiXCR run on the RACE reads, TCRdb lists one record per CDR3 protein. The table records around 380,000 distinct CDR3 sequences, around 5.5% of them present only once. Germline V gene data show CDR1 as SEHNR and CDR2 as FQNEAQ (reference sequence). V dropped 8 bases and J dropped 1 base, with 17 bases sitting between them. CDR3 length: 15 amino acids. As to time point: pre-sensitization, week 0. Treatment given: therapeutic diphenylcyclopropenone sensitization with weekly scalp DPC. The receptor was derived from a woman younger than 30 with alopecia areata. Some clones in this sample may be carry-over from other donors' samples. The chain recombines TRBV7-9 with TRBJ1-2; a weak D match, TRBD1 (6 bases). Sequencing used whole blood, obtained in connection with sensitization to the hapten diphenylcyclopropenone (DPC). The chain's CDR3 is CASEGRDTNNYGYTF. The CDR3 DNA reads TGTGCCAGCGAAGGACGGGACACAAATAACTATGGCTACACCTTC.